The 16 T cell receptor beta chains given below trace back to one sample, sequenced in a study of blood T cell repertoires in COVID-19. Sequencing used immunoSEQ multiplex PCR; TCRdb keeps in-frame clones, though not all of them. This table has about 260,000 clones, 85% to 90% appearing once. The sequenced material came from PBMCs or T cells enriched from blood (not recorded which). The receptors were sampled from a man over 45 who had been exposed to COVID-19.

This rearrangement joins TRBV27 to TRBJ1-4; D may be TRBD1 (5 bases). CDR3 size: 16 residues. The V and J ends lost 1 base and 5 bases respectively, with 14 bases between them. CDR1 is MNHEY and CDR2 is SMNVEV in the germline V gene (reference sequence). In nucleotides, the CDR3 is TGTGCCAGCAGTTTATTCGCAGGGATTCCGAATGAAAAACTGTTTTTT. This encodes CASSLFAGIPNEKLFF.

This chain uses TRBV9 with TRBJ2-5; 8 bases map to TRBD1. In germline, CDR1 is SGDLS, CDR2 YYNGEE. The CDR3 spans 15 residues. V lost 1 base and J lost 2; bases outside the gene matches: 4. CDR3 DNA: TGTGCCAGCAGCGTAAGACAGGGGCCTCAAGAGACCCAGTACTTC. It specifies CASSVRQGPQETQYF.

J is TRBJ1-5 and V is TRBV27; D remains unclear. The CDR3 covers 14 residues. With 5 bases removed from V and 0 bases from J, the gap between germline ends came to 8 bases. Germline V gene data show CDR1 as MNHEY and CDR2 as SMNVEV (reference sequence). The CDR3 sequence: CASSPNYSNQPQHF. CDR3 nucleotide sequence: TGTGCCAGCAGTCCCAACTATAGCAATCAGCCCCAGCATTTT.

This rearrangement joins TRBV7-3 to TRBJ2-3; D perhaps matches TRBD1 (6 bases). The length of the CDR3 is 15 residues. V was shortened by 5 bases and J by 0 bases, with 12 bases between the two germline ends. Germline CDR1 SGHTA, CDR2 FQGTGA. CDR3 amino acids: CASSRTEVSTDTQYF. In DNA form, the CDR3 reads TGTGCCAGCAGCCGGACAGAAGTTAGCACAGATACGCAGTATTTT.

The genes are TRBV28 and TRBJ1-5; D unresolved. This CDR3 is built from 14 residues. The V and J ends lost 3 bases and 11 bases respectively, with 17 bases between them. The V gene's germline CDR1 is MDHEN and CDR2 SYDVKM. The CDR3 region is CASSLRSTLGAQHF. Here the CDR3 DNA reads TGTGCCAGCAGTTTGCGCAGTACCCTCGGGGCCCAGCATTTT.

This chain uses TRBV6-2 or TRBV6-3 with TRBJ2-5, with D tentatively TRBD1 (5 bases). This CDR3 has 14 residues. V was clipped by 2 bases and J by 5 bases, with 12 bases between them. Germline CDR1 reads MNHEY; CDR2 reads SVGEGT. The CDR3 is CASSYLQVLETQYF. The CDR3 region has the DNA TGTGCCAGCAGTTACCTACAGGTTCTGGAGACCCAGTACTTC.

The chain recombines TRBV5-6 with TRBJ2-7, with 8 bases fitting TRBD2. V was pared by 4 bases and J by 2 bases, with 8 bases of the junction left unmatched. Looked up from germline, CDR1 is SGHDT and CDR2 is YYEEEE. This CDR3 has 15 residues. CDR3 sequence (DNA): TGTGCCAGCAGCAGCCGCCGGGGGGGTCCCTACGAGCAGTACGTC. As protein: CASSSRRGGPYEQYV.

This chain uses TRBV28 with TRBJ1-2; D remains ambiguous. Trimming pared 5 bases from V and 3 bases from J, leaving 25 bases between. The CDR3 totals 18 residues. Germline V gene lookup returns CDR1 MDHEN and CDR2 SYDVKM. Here the CDR3 reads CASSPRQGPPSWDYGYTF. The CDR3 DNA is TGTGCCAGCAGTCCCCGACAAGGTCCACCGTCGTGGGACTATGGCTACACCTTC.

The chain recombines TRBV7-2 with TRBJ1-5; TRBD1 matches 7 bases. This CDR3 has 13 residues. V gave up 4 bases and J gave up 7 bases; unmatched junction bases: 4. Per the germline V gene, CDR1 is SGHTA and CDR2 is FQGNSA. The DNA for the CDR3 is TGTGCCAGCAGCTGGGACAGTCACCAGCCCCAGCATTTT. It codes for CASSWDSHQPQHF.

The J gene is TRBJ2-5, the V gene TRBV5-1, with 14 bases aligning to TRBD2. The J segment lost 3 bases and the V segment lost 1 base, leaving 2 bases of the junction unmatched. The CDR3 covers 16 residues. Germline V gene lookup returns CDR1 SGHRS and CDR2 YFSETQ. This chain's CDR3 is CASSLMTSGGEETQYF. The DNA of the CDR3 is TGCGCCAGCAGCTTGATGACTAGCGGGGGGGAAGAGACCCAGTACTTC.

The CDR3 protein is CASSDGQGLETQYF. CDR3 DNA: TGTGCCAGCAGTGACGGACAGGGATTGGAGACCCAGTACTTC. The chain links TRBV2 to TRBJ2-5, with 8 nucleotides matching TRBD1. The CDR3 covers 14 residues. Germline values: CDR1 SNHLY, CDR2 FYNNEI. Trimming cost V 3 bases and J 5 bases; bases outside gene matches: 5.

The chain is built from TRBV5-1 and TRBJ2-5; D perhaps matches TRBD2 (7 bases). Looked up from germline, CDR1 is SGHRS and CDR2 is YFSETQ. The CDR3 covers 17 residues. Deletions cut 0 bases from V and 10 bases from J, with 25 bases between. The CDR3 is CASSLAGGLRAEGNQYF. CDR3 sequence (DNA): TGCGCCAGCAGCTTGGCCGGGGGGCTCAGGGCTGAAGGGAACCAGTACTTC.

This rearrangement joins TRBV4-1 to TRBJ1-6; 8 bases align to TRBD1. The CDR3 covers 16 residues. After removal of 0 bases from V and 5 bases from J, the junction contained 3 bases not matched to a gene. The germline V gene has CDR1 MGHRA and CDR2 YSYEKL. The CDR3 DNA follows: TGCGCCAGCAGCCAAGATGGGGGACAGGATAATTCACCCCTCCACTTT. Translated, it gives CASSQDGGQDNSPLHF.

V and J are TRBV7-3 and TRBJ2-3; 7 nucleotides align to TRBD2. The CDR3 totals 14 residues. Per germline, CDR1 SGHTA and CDR2 FQGTGA. Trimming removed 1 base from V and 7 bases from J; junction bases left unmatched: 5. The CDR3 DNA sequence: TGTGCCAGCAGCTTAAGTGCGGGGACTAATACGCAGTATTTT. The encoded protein is CASSLSAGTNTQYF.

The V call is TRBV20-1, the J call TRBJ1-5; D perhaps matches TRBD1 (5 bases). Trimming took 3 bases from V and 3 from J, leaving 12 bases between them. The germline CDR1 and CDR2 sequences are DFQATT and SNEGSKA (reference sequence). The CDR3 contains 14 residues. The DNA of the CDR3 is TGCAGTGCTAGTAACCTGGGACTCAATCAGCCCCAGCATTTT. This sequence encodes CSASNLGLNQPQHF.

The J gene is TRBJ1-4, the V gene TRBV25-1; 8 positions match TRBD1. With V trimmed by 6 bases and J by 5 bases, 14 bases remained unmatched. Germline V gene data show CDR1 as MGHDK and CDR2 as SYGVNS. This CDR3 region has 17 residues. CDR3 sequence (DNA): TGTGCCAGCAGCAGATCTACAGGGGGGGGATTGAATGAAAAACTGTTTTTT. This codes for CASSRSTGGGLNEKLFF.